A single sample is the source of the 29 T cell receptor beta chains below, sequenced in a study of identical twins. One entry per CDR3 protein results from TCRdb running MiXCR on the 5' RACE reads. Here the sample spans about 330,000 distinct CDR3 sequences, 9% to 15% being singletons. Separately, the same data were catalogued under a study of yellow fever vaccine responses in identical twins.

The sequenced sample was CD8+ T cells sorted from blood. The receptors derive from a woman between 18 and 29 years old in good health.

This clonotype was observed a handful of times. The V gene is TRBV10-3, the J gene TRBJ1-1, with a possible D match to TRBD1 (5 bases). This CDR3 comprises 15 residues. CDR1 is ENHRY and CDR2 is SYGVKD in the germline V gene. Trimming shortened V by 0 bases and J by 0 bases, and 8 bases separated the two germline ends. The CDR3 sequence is CAISESTVLNTEAFF. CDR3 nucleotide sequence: TGTGCCATCAGTGAGTCGACAGTCTTGAACACTGAAGCTTTCTTT.

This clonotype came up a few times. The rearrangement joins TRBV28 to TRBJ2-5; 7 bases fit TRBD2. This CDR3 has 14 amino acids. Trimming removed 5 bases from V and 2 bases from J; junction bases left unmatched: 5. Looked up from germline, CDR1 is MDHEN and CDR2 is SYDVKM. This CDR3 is CASSRLAGQETQYF. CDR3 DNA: TGTGCCAGCAGTCGACTAGCAGGACAAGAGACCCAGTACTTC.

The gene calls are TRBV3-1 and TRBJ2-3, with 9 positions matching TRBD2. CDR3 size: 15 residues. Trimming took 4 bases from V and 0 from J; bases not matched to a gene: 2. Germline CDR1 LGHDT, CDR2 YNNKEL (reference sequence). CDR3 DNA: TGTGCCAGCAGCCTAAGCGGGAGGAGCACAGATACGCAGTATTTT. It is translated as CASSLSGRSTDTQYF.

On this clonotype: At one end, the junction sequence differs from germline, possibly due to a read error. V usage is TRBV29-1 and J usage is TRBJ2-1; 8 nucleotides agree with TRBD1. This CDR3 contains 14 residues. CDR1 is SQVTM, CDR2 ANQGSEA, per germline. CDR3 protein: CSVKDRDTYKEQFF. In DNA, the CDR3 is TGCAGCGTGAAGGACAGGGACACCTACAAAGAGCAGTTCTTC.

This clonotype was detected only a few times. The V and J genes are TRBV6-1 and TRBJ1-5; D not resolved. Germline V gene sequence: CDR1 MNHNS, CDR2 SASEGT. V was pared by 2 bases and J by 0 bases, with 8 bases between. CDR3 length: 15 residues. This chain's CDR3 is CASSELTGSNQPQHF. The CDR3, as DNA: TGTGCCAGCAGTGAATTGACTGGTAGCAATCAGCCCCAGCATTTT.

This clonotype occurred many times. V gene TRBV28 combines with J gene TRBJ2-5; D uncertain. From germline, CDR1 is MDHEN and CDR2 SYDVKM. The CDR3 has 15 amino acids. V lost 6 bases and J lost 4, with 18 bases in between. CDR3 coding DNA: TGTGCCAGCAGCGTGAGCCTCGGAAGGCTAGAGACCCAGTACTTC. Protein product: CASSVSLGRLETQYF.

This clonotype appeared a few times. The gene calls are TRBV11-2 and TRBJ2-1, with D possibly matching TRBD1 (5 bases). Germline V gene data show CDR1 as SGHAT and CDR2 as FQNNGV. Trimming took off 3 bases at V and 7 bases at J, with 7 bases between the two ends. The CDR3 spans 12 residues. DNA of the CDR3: TGTGCCAGCAGCTTCAACAGGAATGAGCAGTTCTTC. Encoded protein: CASSFNRNEQFF.

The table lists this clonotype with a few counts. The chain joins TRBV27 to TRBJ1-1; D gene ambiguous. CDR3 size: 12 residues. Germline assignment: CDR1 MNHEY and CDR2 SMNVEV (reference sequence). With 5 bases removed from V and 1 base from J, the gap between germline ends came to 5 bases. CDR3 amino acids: CASSHGNTEAFF. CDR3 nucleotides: TGTGCCAGCAGTCATGGGAACACTGAAGCTTTCTTT.

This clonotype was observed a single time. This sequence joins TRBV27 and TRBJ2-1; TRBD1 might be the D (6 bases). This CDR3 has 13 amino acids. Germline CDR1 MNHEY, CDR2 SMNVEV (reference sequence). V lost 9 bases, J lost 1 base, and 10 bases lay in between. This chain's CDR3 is CARTGPSYNEQFF. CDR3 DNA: TGTGCCAGGACAGGACCGTCCTACAATGAGCAGTTCTTC.

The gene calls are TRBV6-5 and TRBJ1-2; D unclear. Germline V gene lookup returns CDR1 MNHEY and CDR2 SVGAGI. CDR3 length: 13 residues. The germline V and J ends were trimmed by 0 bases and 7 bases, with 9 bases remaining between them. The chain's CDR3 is CASSYSERVGYTF. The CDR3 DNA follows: TGTGCCAGCAGTTACTCGGAAAGGGTTGGCTACACCTTC.

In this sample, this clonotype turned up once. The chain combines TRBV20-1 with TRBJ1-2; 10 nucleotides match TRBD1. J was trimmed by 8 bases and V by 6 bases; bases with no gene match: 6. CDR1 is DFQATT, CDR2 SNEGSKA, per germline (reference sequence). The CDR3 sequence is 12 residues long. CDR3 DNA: TGCAGTGCCCGACAGGGGGCGTGGGGCTACACCTTC. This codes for CSARQGAWGYTF.

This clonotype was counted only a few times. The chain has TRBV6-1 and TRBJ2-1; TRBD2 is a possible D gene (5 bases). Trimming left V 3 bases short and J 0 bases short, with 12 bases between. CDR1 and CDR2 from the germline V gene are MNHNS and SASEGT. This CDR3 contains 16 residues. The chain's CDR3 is CASSDGLTSSYNEQFF. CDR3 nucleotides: TGTGCCAGCAGTGACGGACTGACGTCCTCCTACAATGAGCAGTTCTTC.

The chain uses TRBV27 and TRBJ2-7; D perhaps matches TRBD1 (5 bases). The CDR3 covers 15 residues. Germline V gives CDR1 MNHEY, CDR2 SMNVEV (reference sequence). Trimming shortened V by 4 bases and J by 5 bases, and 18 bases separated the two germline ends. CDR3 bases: TGTGCCAGCAGTTCGAAGGACATAGGGTTGAACGAGCAGTACTTC. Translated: CASSSKDIGLNEQYF.

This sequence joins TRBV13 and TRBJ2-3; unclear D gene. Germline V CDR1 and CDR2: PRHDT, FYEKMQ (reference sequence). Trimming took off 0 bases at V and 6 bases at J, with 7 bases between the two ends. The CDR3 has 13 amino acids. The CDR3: CASSLGTSDTQYF. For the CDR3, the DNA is TGTGCCAGCAGCTTAGGGACATCGGATACGCAGTATTTT.

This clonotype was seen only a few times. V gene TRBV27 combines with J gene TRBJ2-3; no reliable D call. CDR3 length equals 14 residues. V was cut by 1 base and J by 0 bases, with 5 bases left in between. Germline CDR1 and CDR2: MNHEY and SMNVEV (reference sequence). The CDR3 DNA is TGTGCCAGCAGTTTATACCGGAGCACAGATACGCAGTATTTT. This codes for CASSLYRSTDTQYF.

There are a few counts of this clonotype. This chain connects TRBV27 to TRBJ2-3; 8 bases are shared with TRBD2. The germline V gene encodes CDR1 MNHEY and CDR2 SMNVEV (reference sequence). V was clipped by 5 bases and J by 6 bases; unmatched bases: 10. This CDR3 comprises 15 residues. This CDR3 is CASSPLAAGWDTQYF. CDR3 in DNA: TGTGCCAGCAGTCCACTAGCGGCCGGGTGGGATACGCAGTATTTT.

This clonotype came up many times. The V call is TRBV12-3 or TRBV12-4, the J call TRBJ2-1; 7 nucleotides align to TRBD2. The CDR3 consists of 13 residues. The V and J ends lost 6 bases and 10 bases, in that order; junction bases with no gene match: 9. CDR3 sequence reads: CASRVAGGREQFF. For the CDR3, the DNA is TGTGCCAGCAGGGTAGCGGGTGGAAGGGAGCAGTTCTTC.

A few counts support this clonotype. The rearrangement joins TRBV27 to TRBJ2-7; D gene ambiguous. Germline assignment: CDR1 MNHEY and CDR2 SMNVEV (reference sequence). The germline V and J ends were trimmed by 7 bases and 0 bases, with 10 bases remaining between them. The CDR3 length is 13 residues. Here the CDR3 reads CASKISSSYEQYF. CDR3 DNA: TGTGCCAGCAAGATCAGCTCCTCCTACGAGCAGTACTTC.

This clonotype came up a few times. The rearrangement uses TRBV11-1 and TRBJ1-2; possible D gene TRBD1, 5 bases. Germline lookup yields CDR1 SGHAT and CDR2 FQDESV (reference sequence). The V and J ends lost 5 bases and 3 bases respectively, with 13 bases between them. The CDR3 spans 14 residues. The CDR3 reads CASSGKGPDYGYTF. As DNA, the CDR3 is TGTGCCAGCAGCGGGAAGGGGCCAGACTATGGCTACACCTTC.

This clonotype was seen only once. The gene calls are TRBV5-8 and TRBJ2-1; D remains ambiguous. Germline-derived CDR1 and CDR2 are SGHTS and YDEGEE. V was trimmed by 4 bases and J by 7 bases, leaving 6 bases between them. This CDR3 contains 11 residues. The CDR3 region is CASSRPNEQFF. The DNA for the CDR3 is TGTGCCAGCAGCCGTCCGAATGAGCAGTTCTTC. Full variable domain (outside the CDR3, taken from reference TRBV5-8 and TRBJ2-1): EAGVTQSPTHLIKTRGQQATLRCSPISGHTSVYWYQQALGLGLQFLLWYDEGEERNRGNFPPRFSGRQFPNYSSELNVNALELEDSALYLCASSRPNEQFFGPGTRLTVL.

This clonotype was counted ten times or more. CDR3 nucleotides: TGCAGCGTTGTCGCGCGGGAGTCCTACGAGCAGTACTTC. Amino acid sequence: CSVVARESYEQYF. The chain links TRBV29-1 to TRBJ2-7; the match to TRBD2 covers 7 bases. Trimming took 4 bases from V and 1 from J; bases not matched to a gene: 4. Germline V gene data show CDR1 as SQVTM and CDR2 as ANQGSEA. This CDR3 contains 13 residues.

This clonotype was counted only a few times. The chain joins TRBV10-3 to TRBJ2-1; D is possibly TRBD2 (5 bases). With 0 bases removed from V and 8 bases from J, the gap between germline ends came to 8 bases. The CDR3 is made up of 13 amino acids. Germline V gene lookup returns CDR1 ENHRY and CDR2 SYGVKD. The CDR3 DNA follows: TGTGCCATCAGTGAGTCCGGAGCGGATGAGCAGTTCTTC. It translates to CAISESGADEQFF.

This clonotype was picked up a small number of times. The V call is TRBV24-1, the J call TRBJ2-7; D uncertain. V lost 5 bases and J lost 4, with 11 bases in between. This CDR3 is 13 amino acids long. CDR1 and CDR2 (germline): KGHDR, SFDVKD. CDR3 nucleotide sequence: TGTGCCACCAGTGCGTTCGACGGTTACGAGCAGTACTTC. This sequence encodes CATSAFDGYEQYF.

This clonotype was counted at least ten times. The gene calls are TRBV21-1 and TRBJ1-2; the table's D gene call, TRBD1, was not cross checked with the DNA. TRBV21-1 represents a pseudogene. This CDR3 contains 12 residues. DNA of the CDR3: TGTGCCAGCAGCCTACAGGGTTCTGGCTACACCTTC. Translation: CASSLQGSGYTF.

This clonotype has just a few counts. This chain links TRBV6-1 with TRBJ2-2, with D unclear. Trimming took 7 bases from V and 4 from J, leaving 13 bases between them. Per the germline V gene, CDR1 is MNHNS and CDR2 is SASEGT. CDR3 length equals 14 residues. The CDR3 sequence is CASTPFGPTGELFF. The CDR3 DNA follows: TGTGCCAGCACCCCTTTTGGTCCCACCGGGGAGCTGTTTTTT.

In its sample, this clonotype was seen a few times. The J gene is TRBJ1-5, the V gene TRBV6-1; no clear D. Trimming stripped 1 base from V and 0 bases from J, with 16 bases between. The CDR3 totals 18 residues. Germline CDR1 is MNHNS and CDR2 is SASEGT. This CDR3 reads CASSEGVVGTSSNQPQHF. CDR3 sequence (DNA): TGTGCCAGCAGTGAAGGGGTGGTTGGAACCTCTAGCAATCAGCCCCAGCATTTT.

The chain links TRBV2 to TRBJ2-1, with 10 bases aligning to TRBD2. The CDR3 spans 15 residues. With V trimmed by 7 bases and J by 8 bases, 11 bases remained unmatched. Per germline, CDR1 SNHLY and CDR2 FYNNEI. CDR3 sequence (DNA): TGTGCCAGCATGGGGCTAGCGGGAGACGGGGATGAGCAGTTCTTC. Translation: CASMGLAGDGDEQFF.

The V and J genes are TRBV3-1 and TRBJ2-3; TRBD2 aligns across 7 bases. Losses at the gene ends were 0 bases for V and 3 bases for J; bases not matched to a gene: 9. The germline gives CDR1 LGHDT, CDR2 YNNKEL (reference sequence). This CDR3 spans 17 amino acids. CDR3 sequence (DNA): TGTGCCAGCAGCCAAGATCCTGGATGGGAGGGTACAGATACGCAGTATTTT. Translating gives CASSQDPGWEGTDTQYF.

The CDR3 loop reads CSARDPRQDTGELFF. The CDR3 DNA follows: TGCAGTGCCCGAGACCCCCGTCAGGACACCGGGGAGCTGTTTTTT. The chain carries TRBV20-1 and TRBJ2-2; D unresolved. CDR3 length: 15 residues. Germline lookup yields CDR1 DFQATT and CDR2 SNEGSKA (reference sequence). The germline V and J ends were trimmed by 6 bases and 3 bases, with 17 bases remaining between them.